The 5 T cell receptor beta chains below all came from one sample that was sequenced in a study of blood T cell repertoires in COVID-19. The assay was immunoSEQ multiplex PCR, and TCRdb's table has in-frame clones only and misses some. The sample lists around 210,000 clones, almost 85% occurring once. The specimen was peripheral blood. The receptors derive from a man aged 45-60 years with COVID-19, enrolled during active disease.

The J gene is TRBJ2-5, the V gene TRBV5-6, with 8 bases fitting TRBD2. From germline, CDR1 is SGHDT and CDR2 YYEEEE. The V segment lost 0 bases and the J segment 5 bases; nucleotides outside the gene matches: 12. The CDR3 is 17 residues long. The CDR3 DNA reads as TGTGCCAGCAGCTTGGTTTCTAGCGGGTTAATACGGGAGACCCAGTACTTC. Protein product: CASSLVSSGLIRETQYF.

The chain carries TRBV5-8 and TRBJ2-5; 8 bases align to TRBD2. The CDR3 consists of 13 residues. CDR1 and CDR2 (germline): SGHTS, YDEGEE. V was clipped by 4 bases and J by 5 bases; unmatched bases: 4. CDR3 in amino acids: CASSRTSSETQYF. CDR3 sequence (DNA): TGTGCCAGCAGCCGGACTAGCTCGGAGACCCAGTACTTC.

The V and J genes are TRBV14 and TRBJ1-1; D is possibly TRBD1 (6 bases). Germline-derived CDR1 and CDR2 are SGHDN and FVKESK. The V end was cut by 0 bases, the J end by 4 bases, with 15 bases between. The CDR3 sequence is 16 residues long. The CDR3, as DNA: TGTGCCAGCAGCCAAGACAGGGGCCTGGGGACCACTGAAGCTTTCTTT. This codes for CASSQDRGLGTTEAFF.

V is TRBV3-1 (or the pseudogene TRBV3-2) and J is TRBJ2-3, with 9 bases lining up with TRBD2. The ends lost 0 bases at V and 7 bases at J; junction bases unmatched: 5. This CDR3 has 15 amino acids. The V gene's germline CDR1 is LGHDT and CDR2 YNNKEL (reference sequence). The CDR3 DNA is TGTGCCAGCAGCCAAGAGTTGCTAGCGGGGCATACGCAGTATTTT. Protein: CASSQELLAGHTQYF.

In DNA form, the CDR3 reads TGTGCCAGTACCCTAAACAGCCAGAACACTGAAGCTTTCTTT. This translates into CASTLNSQNTEAFF. J is TRBJ1-1 and V is TRBV19; D call uncertain. CDR1 and CDR2 (germline): LNHDA, SQIVND (reference sequence). This CDR3 is built from 14 residues. V lost 7 bases, J lost 1 base, and 13 bases lay in between.